Listed here are 14 T cell receptor beta chains from one sample, sequenced in a study of cytomegalovirus exposure and HLA in healthy donors. The PCR ran on 60 Vbeta and 13 Jbeta primers. Sequenced by immunoSEQ multiplex PCR; TCRdb stores in-frame clones only, minus some. The sample has around 100,000 clones, about 79% seen once. The specimen was PBMCs. The receptors originated from a woman aged 18-29 years in good health and CMV-seronegative.

The chain employs TRBV2 and TRBJ2-1; 8 bases are shared with TRBD1. Trimming took 8 bases from V and 3 from J; bases not matched to a gene: 6. CDR1 and CDR2 (germline): SNHLY, FYNNEI. The CDR3 loop spans 14 amino acids. Here the CDR3 reads CASCTGQGYNEQFF. As DNA, the CDR3 is TGTGCCAGCTGTACAGGACAGGGCTACAATGAGCAGTTCTTC. The full variable domain, rest sourced from reference TRBV2 and TRBJ2-1, is EPEVTQTPSHQVTQMGQEVILRCVPISNHLYFYWYRQILGQKVEFLVSFYNNEISEKSEIFDDQFSVERPDGSNFTLKIRSTKLEDSAMYFCASCTGQGYNEQFFGPGTRLTVL.

The chain links TRBV4-1 to TRBJ2-1, with D perhaps matching TRBD1 (6 bases). V lost 1 base and J 3 bases, leaving 16 bases between the germline ends. This CDR3 region has 17 residues. CDR1 MGHRA and CDR2 YSYEKL come from the germline V gene. CDR3: CASSQAPSGHNYNEQFF. CDR3 nucleotide sequence: TGCGCCAGCAGCCAAGCTCCTTCGGGACATAACTACAATGAGCAGTTCTTC.

The rearrangement uses TRBV6-5 and TRBJ1-1, with 10 bases aligning to TRBD1. CDR1 is MNHEY and CDR2 is SVGAGI in the germline V gene. J was trimmed by 4 bases and V by 0 bases; bases with no gene match: 2. The CDR3 runs to 15 residues. The CDR3 region is CASSYSTGGITEAFF. CDR3 nucleotide sequence: TGTGCCAGCAGTTACTCGACAGGGGGCATCACTGAAGCTTTCTTT.

This rearrangement joins TRBV29-1 to TRBJ2-7; 12 bases are shared with TRBD1. This CDR3 contains 13 residues. Losses at the gene ends were 3 bases for V and 6 bases for J; bases not matched to a gene: 3. Per germline, CDR1 SQVTM and CDR2 ANQGSEA. As DNA, the CDR3 is TGCAGCGTTGAGAGGGACAGGGGGCGCGAGCAGTACTTC. Translation: CSVERDRGREQYF.

The rearrangement links TRBV18 to TRBJ2-1; 9 positions agree with TRBD1. Germline V lookup: CDR1 KGHSH, CDR2 LQKENI. The CDR3 totals 17 residues. Trimming at V came to 3 bases and at J to 9 bases, leaving 15 bases not matched to a gene. CDR3 amino acids: CASSPGTGRPSGGEQFF. In DNA form, the CDR3 reads TGTGCCAGCTCACCGGGGACAGGGAGGCCGTCAGGGGGTGAGCAGTTCTTC.

This sequence joins TRBV4-2 and TRBJ2-5; tentative D call: TRBD2 (5 bases). Trimming left V 0 bases short and J 4 bases short, with 15 bases between. Germline V CDR1 and CDR2: LGHNA, YNFKEQ. CDR3 size: 16 residues. The CDR3 nucleotides are TGTGCCAGCAGCCAAGATCTGAGCCTAGCCGGAGAGACCCAGTACTTC. Its protein product is CASSQDLSLAGETQYF.

This chain joins TRBV27 and TRBJ2-7, with 10 bases that match TRBD1. V shed 2 bases, J shed 0 bases, and the junction held 4 bases outside the gene matches. CDR1 and CDR2 from the germline V gene are MNHEY and SMNVEV (reference sequence). CDR3 size: 16 residues. The CDR3: CASSLTGTGVSYEQYF. The CDR3 DNA reads as TGTGCCAGCAGTTTAACAGGGACAGGGGTCTCCTACGAGCAGTACTTC.

V and J are TRBV5-6 and TRBJ2-3, with TRBD1 matching 8 bases. The CDR3 has 16 residues. J was trimmed by 3 bases and V by 0 bases; bases with no gene match: 6. Germline CDR1 is SGHDT and CDR2 is YYEEEE. The CDR3 region is CASSLGSGGTTDTQYF. The CDR3 DNA reads as TGTGCCAGCAGCTTGGGGTCAGGGGGCACGACAGATACGCAGTATTTT.

V and J are TRBV5-1 and TRBJ2-6; D ambiguous. Germline loops: CDR1 SGHRS, CDR2 YFSETQ. This CDR3 spans 18 amino acids. V was pared by 1 base and J by 0 bases, with 14 bases between. The CDR3 protein is CASSLSHLPSSGANVLTF. The CDR3 coding sequence is TGCGCCAGCAGCTTGTCGCACCTACCAAGCTCTGGGGCCAACGTCCTGACTTTC.

The gene calls are TRBV5-1 and TRBJ1-2, with 7 nucleotides matching TRBD1. CDR3 size: 13 residues. CDR1 and CDR2 from the germline V gene are SGHRS and YFSETQ. The junction had 7 bases not matched to a gene; V was cut back by 4 bases and J by 7 bases. CDR3 coding DNA: TGCGCCAGCAGCGTAGGGACAGTAGCTGGCTACACCTTC. This translates into CASSVGTVAGYTF.

This chain connects TRBV6-4 to TRBJ2-1, with TRBD2 identical over 10 bases. The trim removed 2 bases at V and 4 bases at J, leaving 5 bases unmatched. Germline V gene data show CDR1 as MRHNA and CDR2 as SNTAGT. CDR3 size: 16 residues. CDR3 protein: CASSDRAGGGYNEQFF. The CDR3 DNA reads as TGTGCCAGCAGTGACCGAGCGGGAGGGGGATACAATGAGCAGTTCTTC.

The rearrangement joins TRBV10-3 to TRBJ2-5, with D perhaps TRBD2 (6 bases). The CDR3 has 15 amino acids. The V and J ends lost 5 bases and 2 bases respectively, with 15 bases between them. Germline loops: CDR1 ENHRY, CDR2 SYGVKD. CDR3 DNA: TGTGCCATCAGTCGTCAAACGGGACTTCAAGAGACCCAGTACTTC. As protein: CAISRQTGLQETQYF.

This chain joins TRBV5-4 and TRBJ1-1; TRBD1 matches at 10 bases. This CDR3 has 14 residues. The germline V gene has CDR1 SGHNT and CDR2 YYREEE (reference sequence). Unmatched junction bases numbered 1, after V lost 3 bases and J lost 2 bases. The CDR3 sequence is CASSWTGGNTEAFF. CDR3 nucleotide sequence: TGTGCCAGCAGCTGGACAGGGGGAAACACTGAAGCTTTCTTT.

The chain joins TRBV4-3 to TRBJ2-2; D is unclear. Deletions cut 0 bases from V and 1 base from J, with 3 bases between. This CDR3 region has 14 residues. CDR1 is LGHNA, CDR2 YSLEER, per germline. The DNA for the CDR3 is TGCGCCAGCAGCCAAGATCTGAACACCGGGGAGCTGTTTTTT. It is translated as CASSQDLNTGELFF.